These 3 T cell receptor beta chains were all obtained from the same sample, sequenced in a study of cytomegalovirus exposure and HLA in healthy donors. PCR used 60 Vbeta primers and 13 Jbeta primers. The method was immunoSEQ multiplex PCR; TCRdb's version includes in-frame clones alone and lacks a portion of them. Of 95,000 to 120,000 clones detected, around 66% appear once; the ten largest clones hold about 8.5%. The source material was PBMCs. All receptors derive from a man between 18 and 29 years old in good health and CMV-seropositive.

The genes are TRBV11-2 and TRBJ2-7, with TRBD1 matching over 11 bases. The CDR3 runs 17 residues. Germline V gene sequence: CDR1 SGHAT, CDR2 FQNNGV. Trimming removed 1 base from V and 0 bases from J; junction bases left unmatched: 5. CDR3 sequence: CASSLGTGGQSSYEQYF. The DNA of the CDR3 is TGTGCCAGCAGCTTAGGGACAGGGGGCCAGAGCTCCTACGAGCAGTACTTC.

The rearrangement links TRBV29-1 to TRBJ2-7, with 10 positions matching TRBD2. The trim removed 7 bases at V and 3 bases at J, leaving 3 bases unmatched. CDR1 is SQVTM, CDR2 ANQGSEA, per germline. The CDR3 runs to 12 residues. Written as DNA, the CDR3 is TGCAGCGCAACTAGCGGGAACTACGAGCAGTACTTC. Translating it yields CSATSGNYEQYF.

The chain employs TRBV5-1 and TRBJ2-3, with a weak D call TRBD2 (5 bases). Germline CDR1 SGHRS, CDR2 YFSETQ. This CDR3 has 13 amino acids. Deletions cut 4 bases from V and 4 bases from J, with 10 bases between. CDR3 protein: CASSSTRPDTQYF. CDR3 nucleotides: TGCGCCAGCAGCAGTACTAGGCCAGATACGCAGTATTTT.